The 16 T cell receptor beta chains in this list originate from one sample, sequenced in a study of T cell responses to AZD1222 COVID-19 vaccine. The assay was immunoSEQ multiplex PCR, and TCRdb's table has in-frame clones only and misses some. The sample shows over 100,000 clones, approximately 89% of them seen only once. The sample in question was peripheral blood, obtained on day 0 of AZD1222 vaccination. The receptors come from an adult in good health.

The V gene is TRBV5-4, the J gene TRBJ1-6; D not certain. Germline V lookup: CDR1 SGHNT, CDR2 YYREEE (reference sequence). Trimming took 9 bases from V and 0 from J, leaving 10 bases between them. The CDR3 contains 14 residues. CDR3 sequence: CATKTGSYNSPLHF. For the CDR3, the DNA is TGTGCCACCAAGACCGGCTCCTATAATTCACCCCTCCACTTT.

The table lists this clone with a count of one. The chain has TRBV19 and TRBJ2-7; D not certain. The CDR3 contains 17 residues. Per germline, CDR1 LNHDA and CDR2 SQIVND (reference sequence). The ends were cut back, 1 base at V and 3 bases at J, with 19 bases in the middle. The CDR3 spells CASSIVPKASVVYEQYF. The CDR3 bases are TGTGCCAGTAGTATAGTCCCGAAGGCCAGCGTGGTCTACGAGCAGTACTTC.

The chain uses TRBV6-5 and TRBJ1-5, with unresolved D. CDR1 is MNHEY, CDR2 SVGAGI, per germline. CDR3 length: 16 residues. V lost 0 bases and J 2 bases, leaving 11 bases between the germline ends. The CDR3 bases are TGTGCCAGCAGTTACTCTGGCGGGCGAGGCAATCAGCCCCAGCATTTT. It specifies CASSYSGGRGNQPQHF.

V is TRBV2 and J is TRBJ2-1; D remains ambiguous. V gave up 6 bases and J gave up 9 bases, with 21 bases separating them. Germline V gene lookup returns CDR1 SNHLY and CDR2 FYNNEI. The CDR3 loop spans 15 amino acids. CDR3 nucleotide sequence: TGTGCCAGCAGAGTTTTTGACAAGTCCCTCGGTGAGCAGTTCTTC. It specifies CASRVFDKSLGEQFF.

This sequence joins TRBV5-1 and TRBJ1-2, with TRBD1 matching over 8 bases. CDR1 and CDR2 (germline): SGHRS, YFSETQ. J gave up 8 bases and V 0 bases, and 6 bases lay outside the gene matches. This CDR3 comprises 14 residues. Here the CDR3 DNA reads TGCGCCAGCAGCTTGGATACAGGGGGAGAAGGCTACACCTTC. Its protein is CASSLDTGGEGYTF. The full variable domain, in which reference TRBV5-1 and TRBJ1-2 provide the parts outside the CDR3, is KAGVTQTPRYLIKTRGQQVTLSCSPISGHRSVSWYQQTPGQGLQFLFEYFSETQRNKGNFPGRFSGRQFSNSRSEMNVSTLELGDSALYLCASSLDTGGEGYTFGSGTRLTVV.

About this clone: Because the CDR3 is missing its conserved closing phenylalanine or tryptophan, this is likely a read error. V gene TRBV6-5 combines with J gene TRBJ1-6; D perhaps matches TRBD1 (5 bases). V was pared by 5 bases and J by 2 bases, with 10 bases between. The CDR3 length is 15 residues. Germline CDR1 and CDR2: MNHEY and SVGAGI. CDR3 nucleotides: TGTGCCAGCAGTCCCGCAGGGACCTATAATTCACCCCTCCACCTT. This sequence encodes CASSPAGTYNSPLHL.

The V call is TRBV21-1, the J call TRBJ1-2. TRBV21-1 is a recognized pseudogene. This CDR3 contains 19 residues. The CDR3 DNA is TGTGCCAGCAGCAAAAGGGAGGGTCCAGGGCAATTTCCTAACTATGGCTACACCTTC. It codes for CASSKREGPGQFPNYGYTF.

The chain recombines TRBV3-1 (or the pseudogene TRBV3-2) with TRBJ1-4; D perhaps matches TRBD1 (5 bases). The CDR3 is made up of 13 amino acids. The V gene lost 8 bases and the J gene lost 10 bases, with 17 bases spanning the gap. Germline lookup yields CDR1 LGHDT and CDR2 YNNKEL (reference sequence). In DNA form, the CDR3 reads TGTGCCAGCGGGCAGGGCGAATCTCGAAAACTGTTTTTT. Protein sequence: CASGQGESRKLFF.

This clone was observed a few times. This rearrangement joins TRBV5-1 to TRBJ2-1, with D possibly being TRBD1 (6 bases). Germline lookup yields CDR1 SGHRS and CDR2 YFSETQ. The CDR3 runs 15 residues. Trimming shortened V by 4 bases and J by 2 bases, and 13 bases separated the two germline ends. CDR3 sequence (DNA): TGCGCCAGCAGCCTGGACAGTTCTCCCTACAATGAGCAGTTCTTC. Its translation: CASSLDSSPYNEQFF.

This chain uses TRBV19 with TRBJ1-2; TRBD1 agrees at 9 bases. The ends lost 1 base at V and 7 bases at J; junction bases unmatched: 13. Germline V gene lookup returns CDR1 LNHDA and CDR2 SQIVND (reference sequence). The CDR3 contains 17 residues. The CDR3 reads CASSIGKGQGGRGGYTF. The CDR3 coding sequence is TGTGCCAGTAGTATAGGTAAGGGACAGGGAGGGAGAGGTGGCTACACCTTC.

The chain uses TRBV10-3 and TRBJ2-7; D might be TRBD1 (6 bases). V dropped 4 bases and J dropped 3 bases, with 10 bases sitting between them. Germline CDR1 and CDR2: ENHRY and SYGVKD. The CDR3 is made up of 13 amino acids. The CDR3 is CAISGTGNYEQYF. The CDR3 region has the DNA TGTGCCATCAGTGGAACAGGGAACTACGAGCAGTACTTC.

The CDR3 sequence: CATTKTGGEQYF. The CDR3 nucleotides read TGTGCCACAACAAAAACAGGGGGCGAGCAGTACTTC. This chain links TRBV10-3 with TRBJ2-7, with 8 bases identical to TRBD1. CDR3 length equals 12 residues. V shed 10 bases and J 6 bases; nucleotides not matched to a gene: 8. In germline, CDR1 is ENHRY, CDR2 SYGVKD.

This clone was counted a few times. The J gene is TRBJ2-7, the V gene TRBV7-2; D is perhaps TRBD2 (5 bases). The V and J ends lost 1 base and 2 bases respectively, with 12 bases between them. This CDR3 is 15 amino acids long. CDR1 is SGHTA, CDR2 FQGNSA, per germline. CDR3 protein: CASSLGSRVAYEQYF. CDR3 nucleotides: TGTGCCAGCAGCTTAGGGTCGAGGGTAGCCTACGAGCAGTACTTC.

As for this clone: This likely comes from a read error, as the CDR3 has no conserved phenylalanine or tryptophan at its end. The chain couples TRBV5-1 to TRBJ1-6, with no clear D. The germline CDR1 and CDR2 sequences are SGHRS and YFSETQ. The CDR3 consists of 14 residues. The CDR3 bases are TGCTCACGCCAGCTTTTCGGACGCAAATCACCCCTCCACCTT. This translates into CSRQLFGRKSPLHL.

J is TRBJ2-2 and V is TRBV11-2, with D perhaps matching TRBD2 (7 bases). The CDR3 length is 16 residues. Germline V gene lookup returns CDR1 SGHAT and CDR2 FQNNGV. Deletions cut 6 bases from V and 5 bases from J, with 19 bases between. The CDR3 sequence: CASSRGGRAQTGELFF. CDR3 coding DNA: TGTGCCAGCAGTAGGGGGGGCCGAGCGCAAACCGGGGAGCTGTTTTTT.

The CDR3 bases are TGTGCCAGCAGTGAAGTCCGCATAATCTCCTACGAGCAGTACTTC. Amino acids: CASSEVRIISYEQYF. This chain connects TRBV6-1 to TRBJ2-7, with D hard to call. Germline CDR1 is MNHNS and CDR2 is SASEGT. Trimming removed 1 base from V and 0 bases from J, with 10 bases in between. The CDR3 contains 15 residues.